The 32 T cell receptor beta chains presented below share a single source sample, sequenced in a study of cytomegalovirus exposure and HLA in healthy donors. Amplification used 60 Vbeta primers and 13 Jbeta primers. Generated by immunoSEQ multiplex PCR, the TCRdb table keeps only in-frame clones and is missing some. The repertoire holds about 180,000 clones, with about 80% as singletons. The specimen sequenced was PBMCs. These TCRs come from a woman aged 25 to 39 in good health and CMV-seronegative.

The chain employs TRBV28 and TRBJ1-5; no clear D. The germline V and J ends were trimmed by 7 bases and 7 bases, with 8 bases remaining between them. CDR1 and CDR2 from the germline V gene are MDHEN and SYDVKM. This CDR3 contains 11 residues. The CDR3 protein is CASKGGQPQHF. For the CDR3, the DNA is TGTGCCAGCAAAGGAGGGCAGCCCCAGCATTTT.

CDR3 loop: CASSFADRAEQYF. CDR3 bases: TGTGCCAGCAGCTTCGCCGACAGAGCCGAGCAGTACTTC. The rearrangement uses TRBV7-2 and TRBJ2-7; possibly TRBD1 for D (5 bases). CDR1 is SGHTA, CDR2 FQGNSA, per germline. The length of the CDR3 is 13 residues. V was shortened by 3 bases and J by 6 bases, with 12 bases between the two germline ends. The full variable domain, rest sourced from reference TRBV7-2 and TRBJ2-7, is GAGVSQSPSNKVTEKGKDVELRCDPISGHTALYWYRQSLGQGLEFLIYFQGNSAPDKSGLPSDRFSAERTGGSVSTLTIQRTQQEDSAVYLCASSFADRAEQYFGPGTRLTVT.

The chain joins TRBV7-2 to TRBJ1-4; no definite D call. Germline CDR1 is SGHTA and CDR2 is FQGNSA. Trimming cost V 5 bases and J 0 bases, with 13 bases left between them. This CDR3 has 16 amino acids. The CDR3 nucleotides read TGTGCCAGCAGCCCTTCTCTCCTAGCAACTAATGAAAAACTGTTTTTT. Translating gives CASSPSLLATNEKLFF.

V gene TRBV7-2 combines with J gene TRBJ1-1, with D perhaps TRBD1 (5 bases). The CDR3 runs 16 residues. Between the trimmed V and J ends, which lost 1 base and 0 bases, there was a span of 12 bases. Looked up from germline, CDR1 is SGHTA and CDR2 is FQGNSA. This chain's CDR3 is CASSLEGGVMNTEAFF. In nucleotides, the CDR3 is TGTGCCAGCAGCTTAGAGGGAGGGGTGATGAACACTGAAGCTTTCTTT.

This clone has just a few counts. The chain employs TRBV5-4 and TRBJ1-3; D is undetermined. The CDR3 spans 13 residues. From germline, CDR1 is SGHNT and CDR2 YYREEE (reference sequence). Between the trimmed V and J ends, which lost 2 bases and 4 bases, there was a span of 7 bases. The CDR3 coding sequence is TGTGCCAGCAGCTTCCCGGGAGGAAACACCATATATTTT. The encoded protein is CASSFPGGNTIYF. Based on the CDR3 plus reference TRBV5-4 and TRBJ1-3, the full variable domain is ETGVTQSPTHLIKTRGQQVTLRCSSQSGHNTVSWYQQALGQGPQFIFQYYREEENGRGNFPPRFSGLQFPNYSSELNVNALELDDSALYLCASSFPGGNTIYFGEGSWLTVV.

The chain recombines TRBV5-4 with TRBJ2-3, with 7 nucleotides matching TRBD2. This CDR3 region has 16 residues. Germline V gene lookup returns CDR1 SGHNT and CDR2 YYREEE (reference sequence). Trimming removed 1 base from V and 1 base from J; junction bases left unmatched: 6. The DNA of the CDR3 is TGTGCCAGCAGCTTGACCGGGGGGAAACGCACAGATACGCAGTATTTT. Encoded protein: CASSLTGGKRTDTQYF. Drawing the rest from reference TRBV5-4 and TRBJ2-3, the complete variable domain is ETGVTQSPTHLIKTRGQQVTLRCSSQSGHNTVSWYQQALGQGPQFIFQYYREEENGRGNFPPRFSGLQFPNYSSELNVNALELDDSALYLCASSLTGGKRTDTQYFGPGTRLTVL.

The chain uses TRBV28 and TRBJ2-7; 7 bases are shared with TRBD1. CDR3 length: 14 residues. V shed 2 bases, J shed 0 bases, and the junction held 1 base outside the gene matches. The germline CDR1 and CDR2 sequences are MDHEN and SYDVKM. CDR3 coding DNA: TGTGCCAGCAGTTTACAGGGGGACTCCTACGAGCAGTACTTC. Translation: CASSLQGDSYEQYF. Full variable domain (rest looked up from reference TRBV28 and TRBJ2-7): DVKVTQSSRYLVKRTGEKVFLECVQDMDHENMFWYRQDPGLGLRLIYFSYDVKMKEKGDIPEGYSVSREKKERFSLILESASTNQTSMYLCASSLQGDSYEQYFGPGTRLTVT.

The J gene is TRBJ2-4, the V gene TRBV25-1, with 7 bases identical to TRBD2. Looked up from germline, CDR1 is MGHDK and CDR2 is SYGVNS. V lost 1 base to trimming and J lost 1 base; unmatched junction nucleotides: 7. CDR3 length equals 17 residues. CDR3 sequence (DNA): TGTGCCAGCAGTGAATCTGGCGGGAGAGCGGCCAAAAACATTCAGTACTTC. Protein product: CASSESGGRAAKNIQYF.

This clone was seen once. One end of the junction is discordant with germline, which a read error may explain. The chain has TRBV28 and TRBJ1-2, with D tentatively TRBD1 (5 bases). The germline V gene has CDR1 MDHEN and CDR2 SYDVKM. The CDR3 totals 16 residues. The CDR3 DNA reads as TGTGCCAGCCGTTTACCCCCGTCGGCAGGGCGTTATGGCTACACCTTC. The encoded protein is CASRLPPSAGRYGYTF.

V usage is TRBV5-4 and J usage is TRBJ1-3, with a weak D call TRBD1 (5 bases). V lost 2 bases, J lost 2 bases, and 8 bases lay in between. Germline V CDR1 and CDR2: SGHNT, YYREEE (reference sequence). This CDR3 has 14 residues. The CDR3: CASSFWGAGNTIYF. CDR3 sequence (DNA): TGTGCCAGCAGCTTTTGGGGCGCTGGAAACACCATATATTTT.

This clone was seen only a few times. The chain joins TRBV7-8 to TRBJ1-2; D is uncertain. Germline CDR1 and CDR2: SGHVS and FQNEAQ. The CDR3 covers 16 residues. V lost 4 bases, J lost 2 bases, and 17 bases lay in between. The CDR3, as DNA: TGTGCCAGCAGCTCGAGCCTACAGACAAGAAACTATGGCTACACCTTC. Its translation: CASSSSLQTRNYGYTF.

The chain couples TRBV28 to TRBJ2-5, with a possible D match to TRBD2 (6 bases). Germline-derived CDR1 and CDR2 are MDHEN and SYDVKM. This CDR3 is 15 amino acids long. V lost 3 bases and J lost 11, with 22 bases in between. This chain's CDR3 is CASSFQAGRSGEQYF. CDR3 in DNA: TGTGCCAGCAGTTTTCAGGCAGGGAGGTCGGGAGAGCAGTACTTC.

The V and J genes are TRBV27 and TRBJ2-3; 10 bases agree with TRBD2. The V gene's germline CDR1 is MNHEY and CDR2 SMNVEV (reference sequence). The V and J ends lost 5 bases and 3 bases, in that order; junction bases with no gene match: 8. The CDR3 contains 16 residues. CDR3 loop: CASSIWTSGLTDTQYF. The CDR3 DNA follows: TGTGCCAGCAGTATCTGGACTAGCGGTTTAACAGATACGCAGTATTTT.

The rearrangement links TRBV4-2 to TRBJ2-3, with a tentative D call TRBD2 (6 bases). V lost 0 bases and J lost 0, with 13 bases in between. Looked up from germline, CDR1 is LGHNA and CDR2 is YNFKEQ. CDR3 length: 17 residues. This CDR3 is CASSQDPGTGSTDTQYF. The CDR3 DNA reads TGTGCCAGCAGCCAAGACCCCGGGACTGGTAGCACAGATACGCAGTATTTT.

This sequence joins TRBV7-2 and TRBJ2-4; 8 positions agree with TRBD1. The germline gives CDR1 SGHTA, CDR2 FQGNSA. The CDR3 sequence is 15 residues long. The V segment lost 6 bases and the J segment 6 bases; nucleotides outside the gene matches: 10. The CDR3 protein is CASRRSGGPGNIQYF. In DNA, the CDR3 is TGTGCCAGCAGGCGGTCAGGGGGCCCCGGAAACATTCAGTACTTC.

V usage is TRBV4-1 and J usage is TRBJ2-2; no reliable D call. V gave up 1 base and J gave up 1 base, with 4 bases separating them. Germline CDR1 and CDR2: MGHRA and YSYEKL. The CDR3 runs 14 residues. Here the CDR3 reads CASSQGRNTGELFF. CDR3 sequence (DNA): TGCGCCAGCAGCCAAGGGAGGAACACCGGGGAGCTGTTTTTT.

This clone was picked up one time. This CDR3 is CASSLCPISGSVCEQYF. The CDR3 DNA follows: TGTGCCAGCAGCTTATGCCCTATAAGCGGGAGCGTTTGCGAGCAGTACTTC. The chain employs TRBV7-2 and TRBJ2-7, with 8 positions matching TRBD2. Trimming took 2 bases from V and 6 from J; bases not matched to a gene: 15. The germline CDR1 and CDR2 sequences are SGHTA and FQGNSA. This CDR3 spans 17 amino acids. Full variable domain (missing parts from reference TRBV7-2 and TRBJ2-7): GAGVSQSPSNKVTEKGKDVELRCDPISGHTALYWYRQSLGQGLEFLIYFQGNSAPDKSGLPSDRFSAERTGGSVSTLTIQRTQQEDSAVYLCASSLCPISGSVCEQYFGPGTRLTVT.

CDR3 protein: CASRSSGEYEQYF. The CDR3 bases are TGTGCCAGCAGGTCTAGCGGGGAATACGAGCAGTACTTC. The chain recombines TRBV28 with TRBJ2-7, with 9 bases matching TRBD2. Germline V gives CDR1 MDHEN, CDR2 SYDVKM. With 6 bases clipped from V and 4 bases from J, the junction kept 4 bases outside the gene matches. The CDR3 is made up of 13 amino acids.

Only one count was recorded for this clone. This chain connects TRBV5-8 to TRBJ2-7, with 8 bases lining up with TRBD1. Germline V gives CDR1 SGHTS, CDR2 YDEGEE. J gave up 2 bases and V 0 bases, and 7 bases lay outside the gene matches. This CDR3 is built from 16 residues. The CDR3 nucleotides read TGTGCCAGCAGCTTGGGTCTGGTGGACAGGGCCTACGAGCAGTACTTC. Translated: CASSLGLVDRAYEQYF.

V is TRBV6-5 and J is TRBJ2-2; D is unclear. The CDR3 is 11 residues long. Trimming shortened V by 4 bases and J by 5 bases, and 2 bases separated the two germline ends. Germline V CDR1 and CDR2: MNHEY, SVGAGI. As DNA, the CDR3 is TGTGCCAGCAGTTCAACCGGGGAGCTGTTTTTT. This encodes CASSSTGELFF.

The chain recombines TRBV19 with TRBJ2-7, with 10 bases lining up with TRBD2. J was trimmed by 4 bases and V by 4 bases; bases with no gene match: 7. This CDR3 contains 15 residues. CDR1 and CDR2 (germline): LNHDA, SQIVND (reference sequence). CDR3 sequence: CASSSGAGGPYEQYF. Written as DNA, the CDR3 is TGTGCCAGTAGTAGCGGAGCGGGAGGGCCGTACGAGCAGTACTTC.

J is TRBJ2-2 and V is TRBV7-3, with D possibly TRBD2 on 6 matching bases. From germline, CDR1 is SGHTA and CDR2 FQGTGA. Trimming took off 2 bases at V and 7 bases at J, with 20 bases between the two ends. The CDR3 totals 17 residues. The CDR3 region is CASSLGPALAAGGELFF. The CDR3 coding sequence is TGTGCCAGCAGCTTAGGGCCCGCACTAGCTGCCGGCGGGGAGCTGTTTTTT.

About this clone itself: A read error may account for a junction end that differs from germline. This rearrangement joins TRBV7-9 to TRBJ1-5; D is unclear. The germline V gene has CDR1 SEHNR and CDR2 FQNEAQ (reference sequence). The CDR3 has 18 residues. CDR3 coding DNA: TGTTCCAGCAGCCGGCAAATCCCTGGGGAGTCCTTAAATCAGCCCCAGCATTTT. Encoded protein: CSSSRQIPGESLNQPQHF.

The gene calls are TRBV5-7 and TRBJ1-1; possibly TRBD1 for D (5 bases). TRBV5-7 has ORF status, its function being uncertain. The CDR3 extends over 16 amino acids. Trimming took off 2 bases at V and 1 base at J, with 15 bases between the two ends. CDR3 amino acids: CASSFSSGARNTEAFF. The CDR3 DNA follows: TGTGCCAGCAGCTTTTCAAGCGGGGCTAGGAACACTGAAGCTTTCTTT.

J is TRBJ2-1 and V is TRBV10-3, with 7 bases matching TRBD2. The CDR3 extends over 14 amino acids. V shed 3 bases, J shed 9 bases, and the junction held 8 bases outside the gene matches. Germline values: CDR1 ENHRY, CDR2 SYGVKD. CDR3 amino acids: CAISDGGGKGEQFF. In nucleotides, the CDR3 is TGTGCCATCAGTGACGGCGGGGGAAAGGGTGAGCAGTTCTTC.

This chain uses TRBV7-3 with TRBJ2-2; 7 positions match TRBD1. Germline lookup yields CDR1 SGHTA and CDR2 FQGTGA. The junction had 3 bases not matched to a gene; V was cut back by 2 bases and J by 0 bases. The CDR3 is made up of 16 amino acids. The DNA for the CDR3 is TGTGCCAGCAGCTTAGAAGGGGGCGCGAACACCGGGGAGCTGTTTTTT. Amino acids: CASSLEGGANTGELFF.

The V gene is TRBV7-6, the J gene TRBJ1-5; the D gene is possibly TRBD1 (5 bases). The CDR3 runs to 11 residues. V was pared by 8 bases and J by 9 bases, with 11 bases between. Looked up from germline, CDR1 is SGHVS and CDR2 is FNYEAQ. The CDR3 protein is CASGGDAPQHF. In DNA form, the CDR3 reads TGTGCCAGCGGAGGGGACGCGCCCCAGCATTTT.

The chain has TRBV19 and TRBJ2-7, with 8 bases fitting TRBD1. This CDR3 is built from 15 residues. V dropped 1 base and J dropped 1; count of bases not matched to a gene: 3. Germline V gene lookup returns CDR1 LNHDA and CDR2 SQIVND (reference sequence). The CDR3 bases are TGTGCCAGTAGTATAGTAGGGACAGGATCCTACGAGCAGTACTTC. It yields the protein CASSIVGTGSYEQYF.

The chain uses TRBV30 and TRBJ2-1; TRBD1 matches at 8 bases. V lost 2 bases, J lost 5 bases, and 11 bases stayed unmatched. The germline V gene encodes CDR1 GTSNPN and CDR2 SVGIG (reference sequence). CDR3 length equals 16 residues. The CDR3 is CAWSRLDRAVDNEQFF. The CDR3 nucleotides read TGTGCCTGGAGTCGCTTGGACAGGGCAGTGGACAATGAGCAGTTCTTC.

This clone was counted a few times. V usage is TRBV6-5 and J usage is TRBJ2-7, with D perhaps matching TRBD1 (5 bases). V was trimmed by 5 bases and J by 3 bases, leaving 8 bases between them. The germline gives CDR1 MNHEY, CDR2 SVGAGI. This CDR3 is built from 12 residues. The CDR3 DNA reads TGTGCCAGCAGTGCTGACAGCTACGAGCAGTACTTC. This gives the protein CASSADSYEQYF.

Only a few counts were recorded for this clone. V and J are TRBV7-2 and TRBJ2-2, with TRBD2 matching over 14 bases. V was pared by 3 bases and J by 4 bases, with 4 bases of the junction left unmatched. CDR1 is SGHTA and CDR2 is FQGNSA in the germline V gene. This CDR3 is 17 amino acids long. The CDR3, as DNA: TGTGCCAGCAGCTTTTCCGGGACTAGCGGGAGCACCGGGGAGCTGTTTTTT. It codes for CASSFSGTSGSTGELFF.

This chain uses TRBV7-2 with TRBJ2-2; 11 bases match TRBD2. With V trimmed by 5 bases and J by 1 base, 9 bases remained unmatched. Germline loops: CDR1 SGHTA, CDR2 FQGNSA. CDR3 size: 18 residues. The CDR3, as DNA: TGTGCCAGCAGCCTCCGTCCTACTAGCGGGGGGAACACCGGGGAGCTGTTTTTT. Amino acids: CASSLRPTSGGNTGELFF.